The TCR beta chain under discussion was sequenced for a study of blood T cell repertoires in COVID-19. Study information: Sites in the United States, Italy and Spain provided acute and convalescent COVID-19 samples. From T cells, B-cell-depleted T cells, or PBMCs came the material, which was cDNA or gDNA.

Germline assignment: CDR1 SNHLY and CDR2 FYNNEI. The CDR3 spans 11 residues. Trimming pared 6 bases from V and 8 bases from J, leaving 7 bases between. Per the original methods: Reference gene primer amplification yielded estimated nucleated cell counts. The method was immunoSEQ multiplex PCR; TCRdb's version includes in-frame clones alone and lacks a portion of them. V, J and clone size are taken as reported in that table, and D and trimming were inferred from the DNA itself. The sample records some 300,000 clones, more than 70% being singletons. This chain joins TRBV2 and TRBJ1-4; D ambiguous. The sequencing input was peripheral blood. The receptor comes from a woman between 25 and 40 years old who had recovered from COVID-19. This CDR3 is CASSPREKLFF. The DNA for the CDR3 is TGTGCCAGCAGCCCCCGGGAAAAACTGTTTTTT.